This T cell receptor beta chain came from a study of blood T cell repertoires in COVID-19. Whole-study context: There were acute and convalescent COVID-19 samples, and they came from the United States, Italy and Spain. T cells, B-cell-depleted T cells, or PBMCs provided the cDNA or gDNA that served as material.

Per the original data handling: Reference gene primer amplification in the assay estimated nucleated cell counts. Repertoires were generated with immunoSEQ multiplex PCR, while TCRdb's copy carries only in-frame clones and drops some. V and J calls and clone size are those listed in that table; D and trimming were worked out from the DNA. The sample carries a few hundred thousand clones, roughly 88% recorded once. The length of the CDR3 is 13 residues. From germline, CDR1 is MNHEY and CDR2 SVGAGI. Trimming left V 2 bases short and J 10 bases short, with 9 bases between. The source material was peripheral blood. J is TRBJ1-6 and V is TRBV6-5; no clear D. This clonotype was obtained from a young woman with active or convalescent COVID-19. CDR3 protein: CASSYVSGSPLHF. CDR3 DNA: TGTGCCAGCAGTTACGTGTCGGGGTCACCCCTCCACTTT.